This TCR beta chain was identified in a study of identical twins. Trimming took off 3 bases at V and 6 bases at J, with 11 bases between the two ends. The CDR3 has 13 amino acids. The germline gives CDR1 ENHRY, CDR2 SYGVKD. Carrying unique molecular identifiers, the cDNA also gained a universal primer site through template switching. TCRdb re-called the 5' RACE reads with MiXCR, one entry per CDR3 protein. The table lists hundreds of thousands of distinct CDR3 sequences, 9% to 15% of them singletons, with roughly 1.5% in the top ten. Notes on the study in general: Out-of-frame alpha sequences that twins shared showed excess low generation probability. A lower insertion count was a feature of abundant cord blood beta clonotypes, with no such feature in memory repertoires.

A remark on this clonotype: The antigen is undetermined.

This sample also appeared in a second study, on yellow fever vaccine responses in identical twins. As that study records: Twins reportedly mounted vaccine T cell responses that seemed partly convergent, partly personalized.

The TCR comes from a woman aged 18-30 years in good health. The chain joins TRBV10-3 to TRBJ1-2; D perhaps matches TRBD1 (5 bases). The sample consisted of PBMCs. The CDR3 here is CAISDRVLDGYTF. In nucleotides, the CDR3 is TGTGCCATCAGTGACAGGGTTCTGGATGGCTACACCTTC.